These T cell receptor beta chains were read from a single sample in a study of blood T cell repertoires in COVID-19. Repertoires were generated with immunoSEQ multiplex PCR, while TCRdb's copy carries only in-frame clones and drops some. The table has 200,000 to 300,000 clones, 80% to 90% seen once. The sequencing sample was made of peripheral blood. All receptors come from a woman between 40 and 50 years old who had recovered from COVID-19. Each CDR3 is given with its conserved first and last residue. The D gene is left open where the match is weak. Size is stated for part of the rows, as once, few or many counts, or as a class when the clone is expanded.

clone_size,d_call,v_call,j_call,cdr3_aa,cdr3_nt
-,-,TRBV5-4,TRBJ2-7,CASSLGYDYEQYF,TGTGCCAGCAGCTTGGGCTACGACTACGAGCAGTACTTC
-,TRBD1,TRBV24-1,TRBJ1-5,CATSPGQGDQPQHF,TGTGCCACCAGCCCGGGACAGGGGGATCAGCCCCAGCATTTT
-,-,TRBV7-9,TRBJ2-7,CASSGGGHRSHEQYF,TGTGCCAGCAGCGGGGGGGGACACCGAAGCCACGAGCAGTACTTC
-,-,TRBV28,TRBJ1-1,CASSSPGTMNTEAFF,TGTGCCAGCAGTTCGCCGGGGACTATGAACACTGAAGCTTTCTTT
once,TRBD2,TRBV11-2,TRBJ2-7,CASSAGPLSGGYEQYF,TGTGCCAGCAGCGCCGGGCCTCTTAGCGGGGGCTACGAGCAGTACTTC
-,-,TRBV12-1,TRBJ1-3,CASSFAQQRPGGQPDSGNTIYF,TGTGCCAGCAGCTTTGCGCAACAACGGCCCGGCGGACAGCCGGACTCTGGAAACACCATATATTTT
-,-,TRBV6-5,TRBJ1-1,CASSYGHQGYTEAFF,TGTGCCAGCAGTTACGGGCATCAGGGATATACTGAAGCTTTCTTT
-,TRBD1,TRBV25-1,TRBJ1-2,CASSVLGDRGSTF,TGTGCCAGCAGTGTTTTAGGGGACAGGGGATCGACCTTC
-,TRBD2,TRBV7-9,TRBJ2-3,CASSPAGASTDTQYF,TGTGCCAGCAGCCCAGCGGGGGCCAGCACAGATACGCAGTATTTT
-,TRBD2,TRBV5-1,TRBJ2-1,CASGLAEYNEQFF,TGCGCCAGCGGACTAGCGGAATACAATGAGCAGTTCTTC
once,TRBD1,TRBV5-1,TRBJ2-1,CASSRQGQTSYNEQFF,TGCGCCAGCTCACGACAGGGTCAAACCTCCTACAATGAGCAGTTCTTC
once,TRBD1,TRBV19,TRBJ1-1,CASSQQGGNTEAFF,TGTGCCAGTAGTCAACAGGGGGGCAACACTGAAGCTTTCTTT
-,-,TRBV6-2/TRBV6-3,TRBJ2-7,CASSPGTPTYEQYF,TGTGCCAGCAGCCCCGGGACACCGACCTACGAGCAGTACTTC
-,-,TRBV9,TRBJ2-2,CASSVQGGRTGELFF,TGTGCCAGCAGCGTACAGGGCGGTAGGACCGGGGAGCTGTTTTTT
-,-,TRBV7-2,TRBJ1-1,CASSSGRAGNTEAFF,TGTGCCAGCAGCTCTGGGAGGGCCGGGAACACTGAAGCTTTCTTT
-,-,TRBV19,TRBJ1-1,CASKREMNTEAFF,TGTGCCAGTAAGAGAGAGATGAACACTGAAGCTTTCTTT
-,-,TRBV12-5,TRBJ2-7,CASGLGFGSLFSYEQYF,TGTGCTAGTGGTTTGGGGTTCGGGTCGTTGTTTTCCTACGAGCAGTACTTC
-,-,TRBV27,TRBJ2-1,CASSLQAYNEQFF,TGTGCCAGCAGTTTACAGGCCTACAATGAGCAGTTCTTC
-,-,TRBV6-1,TRBJ1-2,CASSEARSDSVYGYTF,TGTGCCAGCAGTGAAGCGCGGTCGGACTCTGTCTATGGCTACACCTTC
-,-,TRBV7-8,TRBJ2-7,CASRADRGTYEQYF,TGTGCCAGCAGGGCGGACAGAGGCACCTACGAGCAGTACTTC
-,-,TRBV7-9,TRBJ2-7,CASSSSQGPNEQYF,TGTGCCAGCAGCTCGAGCCAGGGGCCCAACGAGCAGTACTTC
once,TRBD1,TRBV20-1,TRBJ2-3,CSASDRADTQYF,TGCAGTGCTAGTGACAGGGCAGATACGCAGTATTTT
-,-,TRBV6-5,TRBJ1-1,CASSYSGGYTEAFF,TGTGCCAGCAGTTACTCGGGGGGATACACTGAAGCTTTCTTT
-,TRBD1,TRBV20-1,TRBJ1-1,CRRDSGTEAFF,TGCAGGAGGGACAGTGGGACTGAAGCTTTCTTT
-,-,TRBV7-8,TRBJ1-5,CASSRYGGSPYSNQPQHF,TGTGCCAGCAGCCGTTATGGGGGCTCCCCTTATAGCAATCAGCCCCAGCATTTT
-,TRBD1,TRBV10-1,TRBJ2-1,CASSERATGDEQFF,TGCGCCAGCAGTGAGAGGGCGACAGGGGATGAGCAGTTCTTC
-,TRBD1,TRBV29-1,TRBJ1-3,CSAIRGPGNTIYF,TGCAGCGCTATCAGGGGGCCTGGAAACACCATATATTTT
-,-,TRBV7-2,TRBJ2-2,CASSPRGGPGELFF,TGTGCCAGCAGCCCAAGGGGGGGGCCCGGGGAGCTGTTTTTT
-,TRBD1,TRBV15,TRBJ2-5,CATSRVGWHRGQETQYF,TGTGCCACCAGCAGAGTGGGATGGCACAGGGGACAAGAGACCCAGTACTTC